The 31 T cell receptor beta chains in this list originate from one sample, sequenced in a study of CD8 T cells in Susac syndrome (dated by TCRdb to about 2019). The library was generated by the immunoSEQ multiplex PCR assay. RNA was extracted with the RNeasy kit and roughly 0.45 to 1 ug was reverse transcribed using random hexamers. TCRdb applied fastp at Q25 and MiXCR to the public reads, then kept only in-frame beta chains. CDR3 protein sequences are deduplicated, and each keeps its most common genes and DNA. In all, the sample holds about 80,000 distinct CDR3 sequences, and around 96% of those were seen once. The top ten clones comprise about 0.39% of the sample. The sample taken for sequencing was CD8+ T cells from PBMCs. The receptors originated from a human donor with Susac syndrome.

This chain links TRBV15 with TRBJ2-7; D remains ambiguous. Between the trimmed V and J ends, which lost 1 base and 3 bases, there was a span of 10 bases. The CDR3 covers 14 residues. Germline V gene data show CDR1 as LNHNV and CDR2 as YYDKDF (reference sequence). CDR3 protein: CATSRAQENYEQYF. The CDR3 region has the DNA TGTGCCACCAGCAGAGCCCAAGAAAACTACGAGCAGTACTTC.

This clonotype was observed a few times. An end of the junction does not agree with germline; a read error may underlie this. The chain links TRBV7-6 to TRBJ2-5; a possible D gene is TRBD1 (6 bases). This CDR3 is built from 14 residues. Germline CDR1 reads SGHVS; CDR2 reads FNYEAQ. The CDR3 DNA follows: TGTGCTAGCAGCCCGGACAGAACGGGGGAGACCCAGTACTTC. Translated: CASSPDRTGETQYF. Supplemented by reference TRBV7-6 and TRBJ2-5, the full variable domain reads GAGVSQSPRYKVTKRGQDVALRCDPISGHVSLYWYRQALGQGPEFLTYFNYEAQQDKSGLPNDRFSAERPEGSISTLTIQRTEQRDSAMYRCASSPDRTGETQYFGPGTRLLVL.

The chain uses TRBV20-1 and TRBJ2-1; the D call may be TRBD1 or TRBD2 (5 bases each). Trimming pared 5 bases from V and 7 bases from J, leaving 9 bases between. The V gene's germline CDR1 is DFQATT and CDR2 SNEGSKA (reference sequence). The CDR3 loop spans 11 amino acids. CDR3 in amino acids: CSAWGINEQFF. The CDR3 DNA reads TGCAGTGCTTGGGGGATTAATGAGCAGTTCTTC.

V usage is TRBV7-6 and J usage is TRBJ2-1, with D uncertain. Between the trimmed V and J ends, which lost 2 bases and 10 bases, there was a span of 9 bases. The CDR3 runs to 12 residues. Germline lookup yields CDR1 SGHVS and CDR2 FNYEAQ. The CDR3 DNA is TGTGCCAGCAGCTTATTCATGGCAGAGCAGTTCTTC. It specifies CASSLFMAEQFF.

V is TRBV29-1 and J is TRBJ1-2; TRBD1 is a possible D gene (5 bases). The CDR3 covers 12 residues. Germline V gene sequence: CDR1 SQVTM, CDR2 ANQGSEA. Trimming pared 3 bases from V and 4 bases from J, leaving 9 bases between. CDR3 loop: CSVEAGPYGYTF. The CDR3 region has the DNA TGCAGCGTTGAGGCGGGGCCCTATGGCTACACCTTC.

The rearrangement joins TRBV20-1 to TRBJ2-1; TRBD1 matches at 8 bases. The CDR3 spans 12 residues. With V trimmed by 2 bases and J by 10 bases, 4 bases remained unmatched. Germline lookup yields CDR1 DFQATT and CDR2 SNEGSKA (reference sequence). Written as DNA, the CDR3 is TGCAGTGCTAGACCGACAGGGGACGAGCAGTTCTTC. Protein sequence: CSARPTGDEQFF.

The CDR3 sequence: CASSQSRGLQETQYF. Written as DNA, the CDR3 is TGCGCCAGCAGCCAGTCTCGCGGGTTACAAGAGACCCAGTACTTC. This chain joins TRBV4-3 and TRBJ2-5; maybe TRBD2 (5 bases). Trimming took 3 bases from V and 2 from J, leaving 13 bases between them. The V gene's germline CDR1 is LGHNA and CDR2 YSLEER. CDR3 length: 15 amino acids.

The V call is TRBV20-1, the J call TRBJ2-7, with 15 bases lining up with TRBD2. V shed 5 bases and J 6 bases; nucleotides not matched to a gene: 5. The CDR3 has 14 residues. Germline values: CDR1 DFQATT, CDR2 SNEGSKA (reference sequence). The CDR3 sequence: CSAWGLAGGTEQYF. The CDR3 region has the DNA TGCAGTGCTTGGGGACTAGCGGGAGGTACCGAGCAGTACTTC.

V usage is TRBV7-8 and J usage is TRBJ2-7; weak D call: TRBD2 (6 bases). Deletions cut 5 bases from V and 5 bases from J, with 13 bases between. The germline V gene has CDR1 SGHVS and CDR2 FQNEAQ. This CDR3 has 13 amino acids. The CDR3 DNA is TGTGCCAGCAGCCCCGATTCGGGGGACGAGCAGTACTTC. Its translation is CASSPDSGDEQYF.

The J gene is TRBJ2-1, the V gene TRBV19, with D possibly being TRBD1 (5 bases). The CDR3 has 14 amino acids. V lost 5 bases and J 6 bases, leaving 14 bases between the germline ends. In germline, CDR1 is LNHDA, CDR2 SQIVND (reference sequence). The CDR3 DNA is TGTGCCAGTAGTCTGCAGGGTGTCGGCAATGAGCAGTTCTTC. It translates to CASSLQGVGNEQFF. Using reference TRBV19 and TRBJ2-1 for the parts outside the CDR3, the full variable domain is DGGITQSPKYLFRKEGQNVTLSCEQNLNHDAMYWYRQDPGQGLRLIYYSQIVNDFQKGDIAEGYSVSREKKESFPLTVTSAQKNPTAFYLCASSLQGVGNEQFFGPGTRLTVL.

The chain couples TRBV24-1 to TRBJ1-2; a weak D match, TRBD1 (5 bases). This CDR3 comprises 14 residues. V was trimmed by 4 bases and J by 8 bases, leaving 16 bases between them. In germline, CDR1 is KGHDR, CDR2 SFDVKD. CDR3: CATSDPQSGTGYTF. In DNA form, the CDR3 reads TGTGCCACCAGTGACCCGCAGAGCGGGACGGGCTACACCTTC.

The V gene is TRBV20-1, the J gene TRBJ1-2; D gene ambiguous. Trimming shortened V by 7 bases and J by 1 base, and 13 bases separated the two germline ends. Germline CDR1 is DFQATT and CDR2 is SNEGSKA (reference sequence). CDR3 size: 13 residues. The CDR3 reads CSVPDRDNYGYTF. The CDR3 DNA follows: TGCAGTGTCCCGGACCGAGATAACTATGGCTACACCTTC.

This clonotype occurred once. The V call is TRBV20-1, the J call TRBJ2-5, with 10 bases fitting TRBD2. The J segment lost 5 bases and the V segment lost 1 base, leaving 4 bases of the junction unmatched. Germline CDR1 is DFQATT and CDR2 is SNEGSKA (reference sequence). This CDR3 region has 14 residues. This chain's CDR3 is CSARVVLAGETQYF. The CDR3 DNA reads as TGCAGTGCTAGAGTCGTACTAGCGGGGGAGACCCAGTACTTC.

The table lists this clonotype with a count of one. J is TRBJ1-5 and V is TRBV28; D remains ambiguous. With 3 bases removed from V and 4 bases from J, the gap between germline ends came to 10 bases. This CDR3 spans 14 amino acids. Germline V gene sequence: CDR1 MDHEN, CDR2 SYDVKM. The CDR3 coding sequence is TGTGCCAGCAGTTTTGAGGCGGCAAATCAGCCCCAGCATTTT. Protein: CASSFEAANQPQHF.

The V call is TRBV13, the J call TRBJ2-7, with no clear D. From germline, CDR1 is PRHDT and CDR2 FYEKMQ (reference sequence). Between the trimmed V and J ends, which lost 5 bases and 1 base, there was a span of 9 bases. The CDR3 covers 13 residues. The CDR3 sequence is CASSIRQSYEQYF. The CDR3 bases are TGTGCCAGCAGCATTCGACAATCCTACGAGCAGTACTTC.

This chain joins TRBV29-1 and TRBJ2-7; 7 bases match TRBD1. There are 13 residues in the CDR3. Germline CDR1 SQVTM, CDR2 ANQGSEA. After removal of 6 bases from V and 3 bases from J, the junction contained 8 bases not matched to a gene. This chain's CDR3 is CSVTGTEDYEQYF. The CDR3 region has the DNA TGCAGCGTCACCGGGACAGAGGACTACGAGCAGTACTTC.

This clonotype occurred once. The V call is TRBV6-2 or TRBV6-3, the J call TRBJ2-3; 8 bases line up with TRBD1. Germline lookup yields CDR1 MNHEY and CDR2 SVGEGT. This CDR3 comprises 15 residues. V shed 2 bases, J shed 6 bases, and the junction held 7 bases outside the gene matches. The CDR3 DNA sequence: TGTGCCAGCAGTTACGCCCAGGGGGCGTCTGATACGCAGTATTTT. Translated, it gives CASSYAQGASDTQYF.

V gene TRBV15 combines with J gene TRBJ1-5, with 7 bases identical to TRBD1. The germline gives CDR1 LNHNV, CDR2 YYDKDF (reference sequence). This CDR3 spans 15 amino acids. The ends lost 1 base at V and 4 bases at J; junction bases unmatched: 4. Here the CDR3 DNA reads TGTGCCACCAGCAGAGCGACAGGGCGTAATCAGCCCCAGCATTTT. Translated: CATSRATGRNQPQHF.

The DNA for the CDR3 is TGCAGTGCTCTTCGACTAGCGGGAGGTAGGGTGGATGAGCAGTTCTTC. Translation gives CSALRLAGGRVDEQFF. This rearrangement joins TRBV20-1 to TRBJ2-1, with TRBD2 matching over 13 bases. CDR3 length: 16 amino acids. The V and J ends lost 5 bases and 8 bases, in that order; junction bases with no gene match: 12. In germline, CDR1 is DFQATT, CDR2 SNEGSKA (reference sequence).

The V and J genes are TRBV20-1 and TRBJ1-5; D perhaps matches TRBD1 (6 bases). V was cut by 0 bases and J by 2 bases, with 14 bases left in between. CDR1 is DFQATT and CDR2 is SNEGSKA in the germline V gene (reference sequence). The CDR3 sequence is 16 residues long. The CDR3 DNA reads TGCAGTGCTAGAGATAGGAGGGGGGGTGGCAATCAGCCCCAGCATTTT. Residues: CSARDRRGGGNQPQHF.

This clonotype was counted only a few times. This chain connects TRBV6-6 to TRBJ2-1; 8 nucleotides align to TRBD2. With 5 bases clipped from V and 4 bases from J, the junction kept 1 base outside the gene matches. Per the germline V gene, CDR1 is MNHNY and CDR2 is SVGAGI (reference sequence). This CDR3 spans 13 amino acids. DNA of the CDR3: TGTGCCAGCAGTAGCGGGAGATACAATGAGCAGTTCTTC. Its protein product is CASSSGRYNEQFF.

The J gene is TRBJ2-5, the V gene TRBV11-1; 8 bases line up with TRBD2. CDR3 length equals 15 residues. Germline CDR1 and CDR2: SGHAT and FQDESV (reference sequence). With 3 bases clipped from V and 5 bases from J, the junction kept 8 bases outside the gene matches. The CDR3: CASSFDGRAGETQYF. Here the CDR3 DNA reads TGTGCCAGCAGCTTCGACGGGAGGGCCGGGGAGACCCAGTACTTC. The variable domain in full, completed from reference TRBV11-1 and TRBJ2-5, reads EAEVAQSPRYKITEKSQAVAFWCDPISGHATLYWYRQILGQGPELLVQFQDESVVDDSQLPKDRFSAERLKGVDSTLKIQPAELGDSAMYLCASSFDGRAGETQYFGPGTRLLVL.

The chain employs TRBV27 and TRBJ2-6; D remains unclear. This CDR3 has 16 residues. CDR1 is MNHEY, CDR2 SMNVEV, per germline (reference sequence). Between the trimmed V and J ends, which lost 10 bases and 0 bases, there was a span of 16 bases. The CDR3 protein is CATSPYGFSGANVLTF. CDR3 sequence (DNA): TGTGCCACCTCCCCGTACGGATTCTCTGGGGCCAACGTCCTGACTTTC.

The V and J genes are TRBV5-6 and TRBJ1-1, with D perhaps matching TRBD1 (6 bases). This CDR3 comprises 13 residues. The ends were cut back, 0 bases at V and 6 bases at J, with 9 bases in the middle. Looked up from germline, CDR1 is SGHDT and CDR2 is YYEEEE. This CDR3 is CASSLGGPAEAFF. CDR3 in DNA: TGTGCCAGCAGCTTGGGGGGGCCCGCTGAAGCTTTCTTT.

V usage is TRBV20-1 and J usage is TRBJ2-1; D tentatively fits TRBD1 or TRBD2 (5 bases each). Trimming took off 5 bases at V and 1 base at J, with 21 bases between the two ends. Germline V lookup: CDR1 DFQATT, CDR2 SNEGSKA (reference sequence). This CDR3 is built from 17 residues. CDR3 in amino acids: CSAGMGTVGPSYNEQFF. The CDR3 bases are TGCAGTGCTGGGATGGGGACGGTCGGACCTTCCTACAATGAGCAGTTCTTC.

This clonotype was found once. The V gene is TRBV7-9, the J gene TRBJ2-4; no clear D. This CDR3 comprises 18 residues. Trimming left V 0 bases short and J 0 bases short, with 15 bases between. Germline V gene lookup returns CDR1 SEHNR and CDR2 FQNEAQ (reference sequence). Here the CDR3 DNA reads TGTGCCAGCAGCTTAGCGCAGGAGCACAACCTAGCCAAAAACATTCAGTACTTC. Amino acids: CASSLAQEHNLAKNIQYF.

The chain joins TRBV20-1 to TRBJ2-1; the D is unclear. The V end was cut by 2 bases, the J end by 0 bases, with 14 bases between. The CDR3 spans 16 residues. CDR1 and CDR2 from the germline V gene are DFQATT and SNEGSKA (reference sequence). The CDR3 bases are TGCAGTGCTAGATCCTACAGAGGAAGCTCCTACAATGAGCAGTTCTTC. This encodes CSARSYRGSSYNEQFF.

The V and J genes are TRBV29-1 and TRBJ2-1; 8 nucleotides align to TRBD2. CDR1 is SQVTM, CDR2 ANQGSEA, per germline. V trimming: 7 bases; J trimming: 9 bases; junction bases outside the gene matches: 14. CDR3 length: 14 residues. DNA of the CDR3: TGCAGCGCCCAGGGGATTGCGGGAGGATCTGAGCAGTTCTTC. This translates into CSAQGIAGGSEQFF.

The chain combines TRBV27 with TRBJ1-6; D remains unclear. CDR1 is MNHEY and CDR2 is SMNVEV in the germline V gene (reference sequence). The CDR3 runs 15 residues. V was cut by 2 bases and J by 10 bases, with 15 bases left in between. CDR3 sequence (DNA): TGTGCCAGCAGTTTACTCAGGACCGACGGCTCACCCCTCCACTTT. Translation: CASSLLRTDGSPLHF.

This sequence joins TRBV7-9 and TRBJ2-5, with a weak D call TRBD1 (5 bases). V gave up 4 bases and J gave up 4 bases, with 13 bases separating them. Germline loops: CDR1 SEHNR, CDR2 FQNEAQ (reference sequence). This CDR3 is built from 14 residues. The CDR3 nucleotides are TGTGCCAGCAGCTACTCAGGGTATGCAGAGACCCAGTACTTC. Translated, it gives CASSYSGYAETQYF.

CDR3 nucleotide sequence: TGCGCCAGCAGCCAAGATTGGGGGAGCTCCTACAATGAGCAGTTCTTC. Residues: CASSQDWGSSYNEQFF. This sequence joins TRBV4-3 and TRBJ2-1, with D perhaps TRBD1 or TRBD2 (5 bases each). Germline V gene data show CDR1 as LGHNA and CDR2 as YSLEER. V lost 0 bases and J lost 0, with 9 bases in between. This CDR3 region has 16 residues.